Below, 18 T cell receptor beta chains from the same sample are listed, as sequenced in a study of regulatory T cells in long-lasting Graves disease (dated by TCRdb to 2020 to 2023). The time point label corresponds to: persistent/refractory GD, antithyroid drugs over 5 years with positive TRAb. For both TCR sequencing and RNA sequencing, RNA was extracted from PBMCs using TRIzol. Library prep was done by multiplex PCR. The sample was run on an Illumina HiSeq 4000. TCR beta libraries were built with iRepertoire HTBI primers and Arm-PCR amplification of CDR3 regions. TCRdb handled the public reads itself, with Q25 trimming in fastp and clone calling in MiXCR, and kept productive beta chains. One record per CDR3 amino acid sequence lists the most common genes and DNA. This sample gives hundreds of thousands of distinct CDR3 sequences in total; less than 25% of them show up just once. More than 20% of the sample goes to the ten largest clones.

The sequencing used peripheral blood mononuclear cells (PBMCs), collected when the disease was refractory, from a patient treated with antithyroid drugs. The receptor set was obtained from a female donor with Graves disease.

This clonotype was detected a few times. This chain connects TRBV30 to TRBJ2-2; D perhaps matches TRBD1 (5 bases). The CDR3 is made up of 15 amino acids. V lost 4 bases and J lost 4, with 16 bases in between. Germline CDR1 reads GTSNPN; CDR2 reads SVGIG (reference sequence). The CDR3 here is CAWKTAGISTGELFF. The DNA of the CDR3 is TGTGCCTGGAAAACGGCAGGGATTTCCACCGGGGAGCTGTTTTTT.

The chain recombines TRBV11-3 with TRBJ2-7; D assignment may be TRBD1 or TRBD2 (5 bases each). Trimming shortened V by 4 bases and J by 1 base, and 14 bases separated the two germline ends. The CDR3 sequence is 15 residues long. CDR1 and CDR2 (germline): SGHNT, YENEEA. The CDR3 DNA reads as TGTGCCAGCAGCTCGGGGCCTCTGGGGTCCTACGAGCAGTACTTC. It codes for CASSSGPLGSYEQYF.

This clonotype was detected ten times or more. The chain has TRBV2 and TRBJ2-5; TRBD2 is a possible D gene (6 bases). Trimming removed 0 bases from V and 5 bases from J, with 13 bases in between. The CDR3 has 15 amino acids. CDR1 and CDR2 (germline): SNHLY, FYNNEI. The CDR3 is CASSEAPSGWETQYF. The DNA of the CDR3 is TGTGCCAGCAGTGAAGCGCCAAGCGGGTGGGAGACCCAGTACTTC.

V and J are TRBV20-1 and TRBJ2-7; 7 bases are a match to TRBD2. The V segment lost 6 bases and the J segment 3 bases; nucleotides outside the gene matches: 5. The CDR3 is 12 residues long. The germline CDR1 and CDR2 sequences are DFQATT and SNEGSKA (reference sequence). The DNA for the CDR3 is TGCAGTGCAAATAGCGGGCGCTACGAGCAGTACTTC. Translation gives CSANSGRYEQYF.

The chain is built from TRBV7-2 and TRBJ1-1, with D maybe TRBD1 (6 bases). Trimming took 1 base from V and 2 from J, leaving 14 bases between them. The CDR3 is 16 residues long. CDR1 and CDR2 from the germline V gene are SGHTA and FQGNSA. The CDR3 nucleotides read TGTGCCAGCAGCTTAGAGGCCAGGGGCATAAACACTGAAGCTTTCTTT. Encoded protein: CASSLEARGINTEAFF. Based on the CDR3 plus reference TRBV7-2 and TRBJ1-1, the full variable domain is GAGVSQSPSNKVTEKGKDVELRCDPISGHTALYWYRQSLGQGLEFLIYFQGNSAPDKSGLPSDRFSAERTGGSVSTLTIQRTQQEDSAVYLCASSLEARGINTEAFFGQGTRLTVV.

This clonotype was seen repeatedly, ten times or more. The chain combines TRBV30 with TRBJ2-5, with D hard to call. The V and J ends lost 7 bases and 5 bases respectively, with 17 bases between them. The CDR3 is made up of 13 amino acids. Germline V lookup: CDR1 GTSNPN, CDR2 SVGIG (reference sequence). The CDR3 DNA is TGTGCCTACAATCAAGGAATGGGGGAGACCCAGTACTTC. As protein: CAYNQGMGETQYF.

This clonotype turned up a few times. The chain has TRBV12-3 or TRBV12-4 and TRBJ2-5, with D perhaps TRBD2 (5 bases). This CDR3 has 14 residues. Trimming shortened V by 6 bases and J by 5 bases, and 16 bases separated the two germline ends. CDR3 protein: CASSRGLEGETQYF. CDR3 sequence (DNA): TGTGCCAGCAGCCGAGGACTGGAAGGGGAGACCCAGTACTTC.

This clonotype was observed a few times. The CDR3 here is CASGLASQTGTSSYTGELFF. The CDR3 coding sequence is TGTGCTAGTGGTTTGGCGTCCCAGACAGGGACCAGTTCTTACACCGGGGAGCTGTTTTTT. V usage is TRBV12-5 and J usage is TRBJ2-2; 7 bases line up with TRBD1. The junction had 17 bases not matched to a gene; V was cut back by 1 base and J by 3 bases. The germline CDR1 and CDR2 sequences are LGHNT and FRNRAP. This CDR3 contains 20 residues.

This clonotype showed up just a few times. This sequence joins TRBV7-3 and TRBJ2-5, with 9 bases matching TRBD2. Per germline, CDR1 SGHTA and CDR2 FQGTGA. CDR3 length equals 17 residues. Germline trimming cut 0 bases from V and 3 bases from J; bases unmatched to any gene: 8. CDR3: CASSLTGGGLAKETQYF. The CDR3 DNA reads as TGTGCCAGCAGCTTAACGGGCGGGGGACTAGCTAAAGAGACCCAGTACTTC. Full variable domain (rest looked up from reference TRBV7-3 and TRBJ2-5): GAGVSQTPSNKVTEKGKYVELRCDPISGHTALYWYRQSLGQGPEFLIYFQGTGAADDSGLPNDRFFAVRPEGSVSTLKIQRTERGDSAVYLCASSLTGGGLAKETQYFGPGTRLLVL.

This clonotype was seen a few times. An end of the junction does not agree with germline; a read error may underlie this. The gene calls are TRBV12-3 or TRBV12-4 and TRBJ2-2, with 14 bases fitting TRBD2. This CDR3 spans 18 amino acids. CDR3 region: CASSLVVGLAGVTGELSF. DNA for the CDR3: TGTGCCAGCAGTTTAGTTGTGGGACTAGCGGGAGTCACCGGGGAGCTGTCTTTT.

This chain connects TRBV19 to TRBJ2-7; D gene ambiguous. V dropped 2 bases and J dropped 4 bases, with 9 bases sitting between them. Per germline, CDR1 LNHDA and CDR2 SQIVND (reference sequence). CDR3 length: 13 amino acids. CDR3 protein: CASSILKNYEQYF. The DNA for the CDR3 is TGTGCCAGTAGTATACTTAAGAATTACGAGCAGTACTTC.

The table lists this clonotype with a few counts. The rearrangement joins TRBV30 to TRBJ2-5, with 8 bases aligning to TRBD2. The V gene end was trimmed by 0 bases and the J gene end by 1 base; junction bases not matched to a gene: 4. This CDR3 region has 15 residues. Germline V lookup: CDR1 GTSNPN, CDR2 SVGIG (reference sequence). The CDR3 DNA is TGTGCCTGGAGTGTAACTAGCGGCCCCCAAGAGACCCAGTACTTC. This codes for CAWSVTSGPQETQYF.

There are a few counts of this clonotype. V is TRBV2 and J is TRBJ1-6; D perhaps matches TRBD1 (6 bases). This CDR3 region has 14 residues. Germline V CDR1 and CDR2: SNHLY, FYNNEI. V lost 1 base, J lost 5 bases, and 6 bases lay in between. The chain's CDR3 is CASSEEGDNSPLHF. CDR3 in DNA: TGTGCCAGCAGTGAAGAGGGGGATAATTCACCCCTCCACTTT.

The chain links TRBV10-3 to TRBJ2-3; 9 bases match TRBD2. Germline assignment: CDR1 ENHRY and CDR2 SYGVKD. CDR3 length equals 14 residues. The ends lost 4 bases at V and 3 bases at J; junction bases unmatched: 2. CDR3 sequence: CAISATSGTDTQYF. Here the CDR3 DNA reads TGTGCCATCAGTGCGACTAGCGGAACAGATACGCAGTATTTT.

This clonotype was recorded at least ten times. This chain connects TRBV6-1 to TRBJ1-5, with 7 bases fitting TRBD1. The CDR3 totals 14 residues. The V gene end was trimmed by 6 bases and the J gene end by 2 bases; junction bases not matched to a gene: 4. Germline assignment: CDR1 MNHNS and CDR2 SASEGT. The DNA of the CDR3 is TGTGCCAGCAGGGACAGGAACGGCAATCAGCCCCAGCATTTT. Amino acids: CASRDRNGNQPQHF.

J is TRBJ1-6 and V is TRBV6-2 or TRBV6-3, with D uncertain. Per the germline V gene, CDR1 is MNHEY and CDR2 is SVGEGT. V was pared by 7 bases and J by 0 bases, with 16 bases between. CDR3 length: 17 amino acids. The CDR3 bases are TGTGCCAGCACCAGGCGTGTTTTGAGCTCCTATAATTCACCCCTCCACTTT. Protein product: CASTRRVLSSYNSPLHF.

The chain links TRBV5-1 to TRBJ2-4; D is undetermined. V lost 3 bases and J lost 0, with 10 bases in between. Per the germline V gene, CDR1 is SGHRS and CDR2 is YFSETQ. The CDR3 loop spans 15 amino acids. In DNA form, the CDR3 reads TGCGCCAGCAGCTATGATAGCCTAGCCAAAAACATTCAGTACTTC. Residues: CASSYDSLAKNIQYF.

As regards this clonotype: A single base separates this from a much larger clone, so it may be a read error. This likely comes from a read error, as the CDR3 has no conserved phenylalanine or tryptophan at its end. The chain has TRBV6-2 or TRBV6-3 and TRBJ2-2; possibly TRBD2 for D (5 bases). The V and J ends lost 0 bases and 6 bases respectively, with 14 bases between them. The CDR3 has 16 residues. Germline CDR1 MNHEY, CDR2 SVGEGT. CDR3 sequence (DNA): TGTGCCAGCAGTTACTCGAGGTTTGGGCGGGCCGGGGAGCTGTTTCTT. Translated, it gives CASSYSRFGRAGELFL.